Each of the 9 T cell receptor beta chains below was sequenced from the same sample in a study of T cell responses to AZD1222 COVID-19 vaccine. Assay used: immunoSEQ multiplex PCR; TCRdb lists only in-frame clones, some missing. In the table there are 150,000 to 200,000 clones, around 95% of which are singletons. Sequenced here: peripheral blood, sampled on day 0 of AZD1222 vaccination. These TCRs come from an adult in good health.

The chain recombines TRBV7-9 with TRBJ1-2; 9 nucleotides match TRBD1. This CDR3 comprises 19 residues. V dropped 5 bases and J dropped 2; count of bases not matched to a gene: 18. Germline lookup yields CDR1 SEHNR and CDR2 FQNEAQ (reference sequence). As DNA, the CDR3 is TGTGCCAGCAGCCTATTGTTCGGGACAGGGCTACAGAAGAACTATGGCTACACCTTC. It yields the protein CASSLLFGTGLQKNYGYTF. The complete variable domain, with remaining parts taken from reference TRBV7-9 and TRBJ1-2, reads DTGVSQNPRHKITKRGQNVTFRCDPISEHNRLYWYRQTLGQGPEFLTYFQNEAQLEKSRLLSDRFSAERPKGSFSTLEIQRTEQGDSAMYLCASSLLFGTGLQKNYGYTFGSGTRLTVV.

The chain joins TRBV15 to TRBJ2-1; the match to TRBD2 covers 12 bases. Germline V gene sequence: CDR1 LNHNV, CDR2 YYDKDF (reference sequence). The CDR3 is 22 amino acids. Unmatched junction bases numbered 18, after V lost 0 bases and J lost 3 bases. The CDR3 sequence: CATSRERVRRLAGGPSYNEQFF. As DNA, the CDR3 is TGTGCCACCAGCAGAGAGAGGGTGAGGAGGCTAGCGGGAGGGCCGAGCTACAATGAGCAGTTCTTC. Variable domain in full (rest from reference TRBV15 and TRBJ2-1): DAMVIQNPRYQVTQFGKPVTLSCSQTLNHNVMYWYQQKSSQAPKLLFHYYDKDFNNEADTPDNFQSRRPNTSFCFLDIRSPGLGDTAMYLCATSRERVRRLAGGPSYNEQFFGPGTRLTVL.

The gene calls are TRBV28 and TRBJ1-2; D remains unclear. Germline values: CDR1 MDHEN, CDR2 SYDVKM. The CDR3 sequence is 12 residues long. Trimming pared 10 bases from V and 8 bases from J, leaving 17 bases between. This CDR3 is CATSIGRGGYTF. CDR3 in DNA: TGTGCCACCAGCATTGGGCGCGGGGGCTACACCTTC.

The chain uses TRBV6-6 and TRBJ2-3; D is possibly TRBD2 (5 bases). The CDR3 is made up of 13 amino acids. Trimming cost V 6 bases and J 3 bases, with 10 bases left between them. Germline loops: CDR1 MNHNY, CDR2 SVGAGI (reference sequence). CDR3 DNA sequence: TGTGCCAGCAGCCGGGGTCGGACAGATACGCAGTATTTT. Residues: CASSRGRTDTQYF.

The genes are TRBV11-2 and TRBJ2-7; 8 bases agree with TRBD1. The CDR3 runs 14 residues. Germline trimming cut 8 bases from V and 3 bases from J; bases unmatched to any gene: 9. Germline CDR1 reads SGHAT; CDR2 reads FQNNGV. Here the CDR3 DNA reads TGTGCCAGCGGGTTCGGACAGGGAGTCTACGAGCAGTACTTC. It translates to CASGFGQGVYEQYF.

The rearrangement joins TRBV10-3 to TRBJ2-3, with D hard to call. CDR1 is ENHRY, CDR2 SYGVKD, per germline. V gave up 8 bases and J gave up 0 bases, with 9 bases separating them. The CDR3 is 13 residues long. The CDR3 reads CAISYTSTDTQYF. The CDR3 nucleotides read TGTGCCATCTCCTATACTAGCACAGATACGCAGTATTTT.

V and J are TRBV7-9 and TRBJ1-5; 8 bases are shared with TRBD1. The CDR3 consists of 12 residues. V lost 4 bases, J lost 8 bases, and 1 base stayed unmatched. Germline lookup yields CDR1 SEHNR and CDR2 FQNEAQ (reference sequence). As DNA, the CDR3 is TGTGCCAGCAGCTCGGACAGGGAGCCCCAGCATTTT. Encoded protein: CASSSDREPQHF.

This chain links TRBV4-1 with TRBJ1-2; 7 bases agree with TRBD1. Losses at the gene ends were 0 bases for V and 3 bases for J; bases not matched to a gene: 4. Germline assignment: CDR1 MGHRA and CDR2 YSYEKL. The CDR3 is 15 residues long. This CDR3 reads CASSQELDRYYGYTF. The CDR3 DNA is TGCGCCAGCAGCCAAGAGTTGGACAGGTACTATGGCTACACCTTC.

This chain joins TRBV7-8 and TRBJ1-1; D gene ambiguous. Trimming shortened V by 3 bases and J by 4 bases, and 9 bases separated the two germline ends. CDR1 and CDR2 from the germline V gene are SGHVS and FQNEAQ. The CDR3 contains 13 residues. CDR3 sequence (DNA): TGTGCCAGCAGCTTTGGAGGGATCACTGAAGCTTTCTTT. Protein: CASSFGGITEAFF. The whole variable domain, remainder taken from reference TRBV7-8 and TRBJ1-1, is GAGVSQSPRYKVAKRGQDVALRCDPISGHVSLFWYQQALGQGPEFLTYFQNEAQLDKSGLPSDRFFAERPEGSVSTLKIQRTQQEDSAVYLCASSFGGITEAFFGQGTRLTVV.